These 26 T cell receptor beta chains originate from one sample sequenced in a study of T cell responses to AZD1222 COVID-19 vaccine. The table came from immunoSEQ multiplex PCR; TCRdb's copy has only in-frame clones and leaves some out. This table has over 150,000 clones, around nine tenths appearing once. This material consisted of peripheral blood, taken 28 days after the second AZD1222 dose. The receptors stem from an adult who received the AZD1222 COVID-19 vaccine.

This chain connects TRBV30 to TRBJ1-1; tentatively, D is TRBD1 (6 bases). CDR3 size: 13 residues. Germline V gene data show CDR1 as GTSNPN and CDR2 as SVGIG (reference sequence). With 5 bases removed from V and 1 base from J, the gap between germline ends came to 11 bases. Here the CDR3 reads CAWQGSTNTEAFF. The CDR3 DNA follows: TGTGCCTGGCAGGGGTCAACGAACACTGAAGCTTTCTTT.

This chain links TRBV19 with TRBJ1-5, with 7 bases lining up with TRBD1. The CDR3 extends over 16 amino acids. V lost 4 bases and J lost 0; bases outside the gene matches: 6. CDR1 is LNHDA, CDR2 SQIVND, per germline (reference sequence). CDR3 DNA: TGTGCCAGTAGTACTGGGACAGCCCTTAGCAATCAGCCCCAGCATTTT. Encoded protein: CASSTGTALSNQPQHF.

The CDR3, as DNA: TGTGCCAGCAGCTTACAGGCCCCAGTCTCTGGGGCCAACGTCCTGACTTTC. Protein product: CASSLQAPVSGANVLTF. The chain recombines TRBV7-9 with TRBJ2-6; D is unclear. V lost 2 bases and J lost 0, with 11 bases in between. The CDR3 covers 17 residues. Germline V gene lookup returns CDR1 SEHNR and CDR2 FQNEAQ (reference sequence).

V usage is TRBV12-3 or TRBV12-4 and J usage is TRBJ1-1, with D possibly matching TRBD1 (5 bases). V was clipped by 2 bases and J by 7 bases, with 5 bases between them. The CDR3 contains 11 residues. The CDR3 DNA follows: TGTGCCAGCAGTTTAAGGGGTGAAGCTTTCTTT. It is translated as CASSLRGEAFF.

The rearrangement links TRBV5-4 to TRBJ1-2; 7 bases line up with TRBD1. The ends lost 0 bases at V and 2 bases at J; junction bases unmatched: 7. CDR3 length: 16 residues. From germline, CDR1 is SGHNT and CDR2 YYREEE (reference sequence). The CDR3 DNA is TGTGCCAGCAGCTTGGGGGGGGGACAGCAGAACTATGGCTACACCTTC. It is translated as CASSLGGGQQNYGYTF.

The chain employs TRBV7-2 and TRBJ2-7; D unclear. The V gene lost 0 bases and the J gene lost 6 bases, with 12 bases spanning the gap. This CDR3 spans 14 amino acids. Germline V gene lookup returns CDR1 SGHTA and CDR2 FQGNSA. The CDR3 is CASSLAYRSPEQYF. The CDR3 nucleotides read TGTGCCAGCAGCTTAGCTTACCGATCTCCCGAGCAGTACTTC.

CDR3 sequence (DNA): TGTGCCAGCAGTTACTCGCCGGGATATAACTATGGCTACACCTTC. Translation gives CASSYSPGYNYGYTF. The chain links TRBV6-5 to TRBJ1-2; D gene ambiguous. CDR1 and CDR2 from the germline V gene are MNHEY and SVGAGI. Trimming stripped 0 bases from V and 1 base from J, with 9 bases between. This CDR3 is 15 amino acids long.

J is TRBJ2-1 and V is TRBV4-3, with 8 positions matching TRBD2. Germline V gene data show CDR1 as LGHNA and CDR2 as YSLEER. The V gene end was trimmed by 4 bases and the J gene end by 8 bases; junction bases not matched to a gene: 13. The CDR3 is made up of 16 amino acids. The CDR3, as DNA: TGCGCCAGCAGCCCGAGTTCCGGCCGGGGGGGCGATGAGCAGTTCTTC. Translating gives CASSPSSGRGGDEQFF.

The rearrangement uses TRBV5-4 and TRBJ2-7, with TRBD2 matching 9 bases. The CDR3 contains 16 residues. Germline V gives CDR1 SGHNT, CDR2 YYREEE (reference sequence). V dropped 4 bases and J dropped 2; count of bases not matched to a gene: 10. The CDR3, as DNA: TGTGCCAGCAGCCCGCATGGGACTAGCAGCCCCTACGAGCAGTACTTC. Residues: CASSPHGTSSPYEQYF.

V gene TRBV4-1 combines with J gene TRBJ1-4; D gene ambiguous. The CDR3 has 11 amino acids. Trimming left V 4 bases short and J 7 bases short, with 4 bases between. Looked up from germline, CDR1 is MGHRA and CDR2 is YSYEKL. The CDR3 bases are TGCGCCAGCAGCCTGTCTGAAAAACTGTTTTTT. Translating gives CASSLSEKLFF.

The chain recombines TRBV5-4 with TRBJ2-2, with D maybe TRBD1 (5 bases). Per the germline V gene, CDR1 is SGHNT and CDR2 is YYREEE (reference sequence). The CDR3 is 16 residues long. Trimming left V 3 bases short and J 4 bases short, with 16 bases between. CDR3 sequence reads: CASSSGRDSFTGELFF. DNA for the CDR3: TGTGCCAGCAGCTCAGGGCGCGACTCTTTCACCGGGGAGCTGTTTTTT.

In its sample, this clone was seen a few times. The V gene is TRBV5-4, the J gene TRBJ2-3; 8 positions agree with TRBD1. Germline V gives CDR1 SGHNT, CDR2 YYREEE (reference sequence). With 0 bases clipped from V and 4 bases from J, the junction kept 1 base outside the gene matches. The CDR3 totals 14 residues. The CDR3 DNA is TGTGCCAGCAGCTTGGCACAGGGGGCAGATACGCAGTATTTT. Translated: CASSLAQGADTQYF.

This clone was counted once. The CDR3: CASSLSGDQPQHF. For the CDR3, the DNA is TGTGCCAGCAGCCTCAGTGGGGATCAGCCCCAGCATTTT. The chain employs TRBV6-4 and TRBJ1-5, with D unclear. The germline gives CDR1 MRHNA, CDR2 SNTAGT. This CDR3 has 13 residues. The germline V and J ends were trimmed by 6 bases and 5 bases, with 11 bases remaining between them.

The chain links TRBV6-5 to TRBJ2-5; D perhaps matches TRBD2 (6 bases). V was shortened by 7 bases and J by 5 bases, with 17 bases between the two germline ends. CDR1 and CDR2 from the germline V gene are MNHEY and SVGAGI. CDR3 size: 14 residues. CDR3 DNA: TGTGCCAGCAACAAGGCGGGGTGGGGGGAGACCCAGTACTTC. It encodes CASNKAGWGETQYF.

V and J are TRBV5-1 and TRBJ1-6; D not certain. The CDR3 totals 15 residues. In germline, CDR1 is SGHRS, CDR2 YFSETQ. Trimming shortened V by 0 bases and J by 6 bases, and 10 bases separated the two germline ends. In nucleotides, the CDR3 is TGCGCCAGCAGCTTGGCCCAAACGGCTAATTCACCCCTCCACTTT. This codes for CASSLAQTANSPLHF. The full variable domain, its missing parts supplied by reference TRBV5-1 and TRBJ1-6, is KAGVTQTPRYLIKTRGQQVTLSCSPISGHRSVSWYQQTPGQGLQFLFEYFSETQRNKGNFPGRFSGRQFSNSRSEMNVSTLELGDSALYLCASSLAQTANSPLHFGNGTRLTVT.

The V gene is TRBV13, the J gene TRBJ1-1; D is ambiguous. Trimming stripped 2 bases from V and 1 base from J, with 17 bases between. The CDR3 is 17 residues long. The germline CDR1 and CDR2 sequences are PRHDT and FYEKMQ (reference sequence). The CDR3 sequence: CASSLSGRLSRNTEAFF. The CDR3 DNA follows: TGTGCCAGCAGCTTATCCGGGAGATTAAGTCGGAACACTGAAGCTTTCTTT.

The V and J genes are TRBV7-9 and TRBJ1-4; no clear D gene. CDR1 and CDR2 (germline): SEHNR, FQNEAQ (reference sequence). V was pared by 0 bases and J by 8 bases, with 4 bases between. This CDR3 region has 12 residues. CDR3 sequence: CASSLAEEKLFF. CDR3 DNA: TGTGCCAGCAGCTTAGCAGAAGAAAAACTGTTTTTT.

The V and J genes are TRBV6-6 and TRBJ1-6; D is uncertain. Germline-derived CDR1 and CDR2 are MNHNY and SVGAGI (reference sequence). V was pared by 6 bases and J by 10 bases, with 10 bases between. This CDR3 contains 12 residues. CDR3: CASSSSDSPLHF. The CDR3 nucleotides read TGTGCCAGCAGCTCGTCGGACTCACCCCTCCACTTT.

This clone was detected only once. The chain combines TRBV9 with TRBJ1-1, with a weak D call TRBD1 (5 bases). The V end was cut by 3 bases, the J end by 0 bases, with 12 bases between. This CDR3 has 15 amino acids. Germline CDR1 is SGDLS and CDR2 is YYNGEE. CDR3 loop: CASSAPGFLNTEAFF. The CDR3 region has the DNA TGTGCCAGCAGCGCACCAGGGTTTTTGAACACTGAAGCTTTCTTT. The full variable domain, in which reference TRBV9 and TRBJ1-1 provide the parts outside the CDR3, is DSGVTQTPKHLITATGQRVTLRCSPRSGDLSVYWYQQSLDQGLQFLIQYYNGEERAKGNILERFSAQQFPDLHSELNLSSLELGDSALYFCASSAPGFLNTEAFFGQGTRLTVV.

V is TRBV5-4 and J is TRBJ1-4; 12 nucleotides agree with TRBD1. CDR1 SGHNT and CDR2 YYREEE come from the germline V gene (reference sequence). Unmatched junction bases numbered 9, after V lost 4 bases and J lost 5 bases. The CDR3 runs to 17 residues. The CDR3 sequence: CASSRGTGGMKNEKLFF. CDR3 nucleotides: TGTGCCAGCAGCCGCGGGACAGGGGGCATGAAGAATGAAAAACTGTTTTTT.

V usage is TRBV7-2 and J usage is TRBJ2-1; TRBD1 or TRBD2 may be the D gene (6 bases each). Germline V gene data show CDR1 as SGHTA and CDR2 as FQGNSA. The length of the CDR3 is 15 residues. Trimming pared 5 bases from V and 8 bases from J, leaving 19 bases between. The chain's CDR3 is CASSQGGQGGYEQFF. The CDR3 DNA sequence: TGTGCCAGCAGCCAAGGGGGTCAGGGAGGTTATGAGCAGTTCTTC.

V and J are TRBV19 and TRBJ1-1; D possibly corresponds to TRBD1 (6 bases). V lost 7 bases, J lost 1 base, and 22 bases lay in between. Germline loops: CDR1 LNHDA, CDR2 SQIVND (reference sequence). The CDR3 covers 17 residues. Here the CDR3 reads CASTSTKTGRRNTEAFF. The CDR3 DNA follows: TGTGCCAGTACCTCCACCAAAACAGGGAGAAGGAACACTGAAGCTTTCTTT.

The CDR3 loop reads CASNVLRGMGAEAFF. In DNA form, the CDR3 reads TGTGCCAGCAACGTATTGCGGGGGATGGGGGCTGAAGCTTTCTTT. The V gene is TRBV7-2, the J gene TRBJ1-1, with D perhaps TRBD1 (5 bases). The germline V gene encodes CDR1 SGHTA and CDR2 FQGNSA. V was pared by 7 bases and J by 6 bases, with 21 bases between. The CDR3 has 15 amino acids.

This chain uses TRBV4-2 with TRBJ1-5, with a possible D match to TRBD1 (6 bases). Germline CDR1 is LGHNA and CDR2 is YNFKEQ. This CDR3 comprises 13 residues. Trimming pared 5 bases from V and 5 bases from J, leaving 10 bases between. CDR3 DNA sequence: TGTGCCAGCAGCGGACAGTCTTATCAGCCCCAGCATTTT. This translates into CASSGQSYQPQHF.

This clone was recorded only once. CDR3 sequence: CASTLKVVGYTEAFF. The CDR3 region has the DNA TGTGCCAGCACCCTGAAGGTGGTGGGTTACACTGAAGCTTTCTTT. J is TRBJ1-1 and V is TRBV6-5; D is unclear. Germline CDR1 and CDR2: MNHEY and SVGAGI. The CDR3 has 15 residues. V was cut by 7 bases and J by 3 bases, with 18 bases left in between.

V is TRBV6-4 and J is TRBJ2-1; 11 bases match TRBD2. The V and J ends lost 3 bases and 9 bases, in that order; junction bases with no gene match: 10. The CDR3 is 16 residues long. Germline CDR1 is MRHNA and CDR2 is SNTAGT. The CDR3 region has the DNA TGTGCCAGCAGTGAAATCGGGCTAGCGGGGGGTCTTGAGCAGTTCTTC. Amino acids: CASSEIGLAGGLEQFF.